The clone carrying this T cell receptor beta chain was observed a handful of times. Here immunoSEQ multiplex PCR was the method, and the copy in TCRdb shows in-frame clones only, minus some. The repertoire has 120,000 to 150,000 clones, about 92% of them found once; the top ten carry 4.5% to 5.5%. The data stem from a study of T cell responses to AZD1222 COVID-19 vaccine. Germline CDR1 reads LGHNT; CDR2 reads FRNRAP. This CDR3 contains 14 residues. Trimming left V 1 base short and J 2 bases short, with 9 bases between. This TCR was recovered from an adult in good health. The sample consisted of peripheral blood, taken on day 0 of AZD1222 vaccination. The chain is built from TRBV12-5 and TRBJ2-7; no firm D call. This chain's CDR3 is CASGLGTGPYEQYF. For the CDR3, the DNA is TGTGCTAGTGGTTTGGGGACGGGTCCCTACGAGCAGTACTTC.